A single sample gave rise to the 18 T cell receptor beta chains below, sequenced in a study of blood T cell repertoires in COVID-19. The table came from immunoSEQ multiplex PCR; TCRdb's copy has only in-frame clones and leaves some out. Here the sample spans around 140,000 clones, 87% being singletons. The material sequenced was PBMCs or T cells enriched from blood (not recorded which). The receptors come from a man aged 55 to 70 who had recovered from COVID-19.

Only a few counts were recorded for this clone. This chain uses TRBV7-6 with TRBJ2-1; the D is unclear. CDR1 is SGHVS, CDR2 FNYEAQ, per germline. The CDR3 has 13 residues. The V end was cut by 4 bases, the J end by 7 bases, with 11 bases between. The CDR3 DNA reads TGTGCCAGCAGCTCGAACTCCAAAAATGAGCAGTTCTTC. It translates to CASSSNSKNEQFF.

The chain employs TRBV19 and TRBJ2-7; D is possibly TRBD2 (5 bases). Germline lookup yields CDR1 LNHDA and CDR2 SQIVND (reference sequence). This CDR3 comprises 13 residues. Between the trimmed V and J ends, which lost 9 bases and 4 bases, there was a span of 16 bases. This chain's CDR3 is CASKGRGAYEQYF. CDR3 in DNA: TGTGCCAGCAAAGGACGGGGAGCATACGAGCAGTACTTC.

The gene calls are TRBV27 and TRBJ1-4, with 7 bases matching TRBD1. With 6 bases clipped from V and 8 bases from J, the junction kept 9 bases outside the gene matches. Germline V CDR1 and CDR2: MNHEY, SMNVEV (reference sequence). This CDR3 comprises 14 residues. CDR3 sequence reads: CASSRQGVYEKLFF. CDR3 DNA: TGTGCCAGCAGCAGACAGGGAGTCTACGAAAAACTGTTTTTT.

The chain is built from TRBV18 and TRBJ2-1; TRBD1 aligns across 8 bases. From germline, CDR1 is KGHSH and CDR2 LQKENI. The CDR3 spans 14 residues. Trimming removed 3 bases from V and 4 bases from J; junction bases left unmatched: 2. CDR3 sequence (DNA): TGTGCCAGCTCACCGGGACAGGAATACAATGAGCAGTTCTTC. This translates into CASSPGQEYNEQFF.

This rearrangement joins TRBV2 to TRBJ2-3; 12 positions agree with TRBD2. The CDR3 spans 14 residues. The germline CDR1 and CDR2 sequences are SNHLY and FYNNEI. V trimming: 9 bases; J trimming: 2 bases; junction bases outside the gene matches: 3. CDR3 in DNA: TGTGCCAGTGGACTAGCGGGGATCACAGATACGCAGTATTTT. It yields the protein CASGLAGITDTQYF.

The chain has TRBV18 and TRBJ2-7, with a tentative D call TRBD2 (6 bases). The CDR3 sequence is 14 residues long. Trimming pared 0 bases from V and 2 bases from J, leaving 8 bases between. The germline V gene has CDR1 KGHSH and CDR2 LQKENI. CDR3 in amino acids: CASSPPSSAYEQYF. CDR3 in DNA: TGTGCCAGCTCACCACCGTCTAGCGCCTACGAGCAGTACTTC.

The gene calls are TRBV5-1 and TRBJ2-1; 10 nucleotides agree with TRBD2. Germline assignment: CDR1 SGHRS and CDR2 YFSETQ. The junction had 6 bases not matched to a gene; V was cut back by 2 bases and J by 7 bases. CDR3 length: 15 residues. The CDR3 bases are TGCGCCAGCAGCTTTCTAGCGGGGGTTAGGAATGAGCAGTTCTTC. Translated: CASSFLAGVRNEQFF.

This chain joins TRBV6-5 and TRBJ1-2; the match to TRBD1 covers 7 bases. Germline V gene data show CDR1 as MNHEY and CDR2 as SVGAGI. The length of the CDR3 is 14 residues. V shed 5 bases and J 4 bases; nucleotides not matched to a gene: 7. CDR3 region: CASSRTAGGYGYTF. DNA of the CDR3: TGTGCCAGCAGTCGGACGGCAGGGGGCTATGGCTACACCTTC.

As to this clone: A junction boundary mismatches the germline segment, possibly from a read error. This chain joins TRBV27 and TRBJ2-1; TRBD2 aligns across 7 bases. CDR1 and CDR2 (germline): MNHEY, SMNVEV (reference sequence). This CDR3 is built from 17 residues. The CDR3 region is CARSLRVAGGGDNEQFF. Here the CDR3 DNA reads TGTGCCCGCAGTTTAAGGGTAGCGGGTGGGGGGGACAATGAGCAGTTCTTC.

The rearrangement joins TRBV15 to TRBJ2-1; TRBD1 matches at 9 bases. This CDR3 comprises 14 residues. J lost 7 bases, V lost 2 bases, and 3 bases had no gene match. Germline-derived CDR1 and CDR2 are LNHNV and YYDKDF (reference sequence). CDR3 bases: TGTGCCACCAGCAGACCGGGACAGGGAAATGAGCAGTTCTTC. It yields the protein CATSRPGQGNEQFF.

Concerning this clone itself: Other nucleotide sequences from this sample produce the same CDR3. This chain uses TRBV18 with TRBJ1-5; weak D call: TRBD1 (6 bases). The CDR3 has 14 residues. CDR1 and CDR2 (germline): KGHSH, LQKENI. The V gene lost 6 bases and the J gene lost 4 bases, with 13 bases spanning the gap. The chain's CDR3 is CASSPGRGNQPQHF. CDR3 nucleotide sequence: TGTGCCAGCTCCCCAGGCAGGGGTAATCAGCCCCAGCATTTT.

The chain links TRBV7-6 to TRBJ1-1, with D unresolved. CDR1 and CDR2 (germline): SGHVS, FNYEAQ. The CDR3 is 14 amino acids. V was trimmed by 2 bases and J by 1 base, leaving 8 bases between them. The CDR3 spells CASSLTRQNTEAFF. The CDR3, as DNA: TGTGCCAGCAGCTTAACCAGACAGAACACTGAAGCTTTCTTT.

V and J are TRBV18 and TRBJ2-7, with TRBD2 matching over 10 bases. The CDR3 has 15 amino acids. Germline-derived CDR1 and CDR2 are KGHSH and LQKENI. Losses at the gene ends were 2 bases for V and 3 bases for J; bases not matched to a gene: 4. The CDR3 region is CASSPASGSYYEQYF. The CDR3 DNA reads as TGTGCCAGCTCACCAGCTAGCGGGAGCTACTACGAGCAGTACTTC.

CDR3 nucleotides: TGTGCCAGCAGACGTGGGACAGGCGAGCAGTACTTC. It codes for CASRRGTGEQYF. The rearrangement joins TRBV16 to TRBJ2-7, with TRBD1 matching over 8 bases. J lost 6 bases, V lost 6 bases, and 4 bases had no gene match. The CDR3 sequence is 12 residues long. Germline V lookup: CDR1 KGHSY, CDR2 FQNENV.

The chain is built from TRBV5-5 and TRBJ1-1, with 8 bases fitting TRBD1. Germline V gene sequence: CDR1 SGHKS, CDR2 YYEKEE (reference sequence). Trimming cost V 0 bases and J 1 base; bases outside gene matches: 5. This CDR3 contains 16 residues. The CDR3 loop is CASSLEQGASNTEAFF. The CDR3 bases are TGTGCCAGCAGCTTGGAGCAGGGGGCATCGAACACTGAAGCTTTCTTT.

The DNA for the CDR3 is TGTGCCAGCAAGGTCGGGGGATTCTCCTACGAGCAGTACTTC. Encoded protein: CASKVGGFSYEQYF. J is TRBJ2-7 and V is TRBV28; D is perhaps TRBD2 (6 bases). The CDR3 length is 14 residues. Between the trimmed V and J ends, which lost 7 bases and 0 bases, there was a span of 13 bases. CDR1 is MDHEN, CDR2 SYDVKM, per germline.

V and J are TRBV11-2 and TRBJ2-1; tentative D call: TRBD2 (5 bases). The germline V gene has CDR1 SGHAT and CDR2 FQNNGV. V lost 5 bases, J lost 0 bases, and 11 bases lay in between. CDR3 size: 15 residues. The CDR3: CASSLRASSYNEQFF. The CDR3 region has the DNA TGTGCCAGCAGCCTGAGGGCCAGCTCCTACAATGAGCAGTTCTTC. Full variable domain (rest looked up from reference TRBV11-2 and TRBJ2-1): EAGVAQSPRYKIIEKRQSVAFWCNPISGHATLYWYQQILGQGPKLLIQFQNNGVVDDSQLPKDRFSAERLKGVDSTLKIQPAKLEDSAVYLCASSLRASSYNEQFFGPGTRLTVL.

This clone was picked up a small number of times. This chain uses TRBV20-1 with TRBJ1-2; D is undetermined. CDR1 is DFQATT, CDR2 SNEGSKA, per germline (reference sequence). The CDR3 extends over 13 amino acids. V lost 3 bases and J lost 8, with 16 bases in between. Here the CDR3 reads CSASLTVGGGYTF. In nucleotides, the CDR3 is TGCAGTGCTAGTCTCACAGTGGGCGGGGGCTACACCTTC.